This T cell receptor beta chain came from a study of cytomegalovirus exposure and HLA in healthy donors. The PCR ran on 60 Vbeta and 13 Jbeta primers. Clones were read by immunoSEQ multiplex PCR, and TCRdb kept only the in-frame ones, dropping some. The data include 100,000 or so clones; the top ten clones carry 0.45% to 0.6%. Healthy people donating bone marrow made up the donors. Unrecorded immune exposures were likely, despite nominal health at sampling. Findings and limits, study-wide: Three chains linked to CMV were shown in vitro to be specific for CMV antigens.

Comments on this clone: Its cognate antigen is unknown.

The V segment lost 3 bases and the J segment 5 bases; nucleotides outside the gene matches: 5. This CDR3 is 15 amino acids long. Germline CDR1 is MNHEY and CDR2 is SMNVEV (reference sequence). V is TRBV27 and J is TRBJ2-2; 8 positions agree with TRBD1. The sample comprised PBMCs. The clonotype was recovered from a man over 45 in good health and CMV-seronegative. Written as DNA, the CDR3 is TGTGCCAGCAGTTTTCAGGGGGCAGGAACCGGGGAGCTGTTTTTT. Its translation is CASSFQGAGTGELFF.